The clone carrying this T cell receptor (beta chain) was picked up a small number of times. What it binds is unknown. Nobody among the patients had been given any treatment before thyroid surgery. This sample is drawn from a study of metastatic and nonmetastatic thyroid tumors. Study conclusions and caveats: Compared with benign nodules, malignant thyroid tumors were reported to have significantly higher TCR beta diversity in both blood and tumor.

Study processing details: Differences in CDR3 between clinicopathological groups were drawn on to build a classifier intended to discriminate distant-metastatic papillary thyroid cancer patients. With MiXCR, TCRdb called clones anew from the PCR reads. None of the V and J calls come from the authors' own analysis; TCRdb made them. Among fewer than 20,000 clones listed, about a quarter were seen once. The receptor comes from a female donor with papillary thyroid cancer or a benign thyroid nodule (not recorded which). Some clones in this sample may be carry-over from other donors' samples. Material: adjacent normal tissue.

CDR3 sequence (DNA): TGTGCCAGCAGCCCCAGGAGGTCGGGGGAGAACACTGAAGCTTTCTTT. It is translated as CASSPRRSGENTEAFF. The V call is TRBV9, the J call TRBJ1-1, with D possibly TRBD1 on 5 matching bases. From germline, CDR1 is SGDLS and CDR2 YYNGEE. CDR3 length: 16 residues. V was cut by 4 bases and J by 1 base, with 17 bases left in between.